These T cell receptor beta chains were read from a single sample in a study of blood T cell repertoires in COVID-19. Produced via immunoSEQ multiplex PCR; TCRdb's table is partial and in-frame only. The sample lists some 57,000 clones, approximately 86% occurring once. Sequencing was performed on peripheral blood. Every receptor here comes from a man in his 70s with acute or convalescent COVID-19. Each CDR3 is given with its conserved first and last residue. The D gene is left open where the match is weak. Not every row has a clone size; where given, it reads once, few, many or a size class.

DNA	CDR3	D	V	J	size
TGTGCCAGCAGTTCTTTTATCGTGAACACTGAAGCTTTCTTT	CASSSFIVNTEAFF	NA	TRBV28	TRBJ1-1	NA
TGCGCCAGCAGCGGAACAGATAATTCACCCCTCCACTTT	CASSGTDNSPLHF	NA	TRBV5-1	TRBJ1-6	NA
TGCAGCGTTGAACGCGGGAGGGGCGTCGACAATGAGCAGTTCTTC	CSVERGRGVDNEQFF	TRBD2	TRBV29-1	TRBJ2-1	NA
TGTGCCAGTAGTATTTTGGGGGACAGGGGATCACGGGGCTATGGCTACACCTTC	CASSILGDRGSRGYGYTF	TRBD1	TRBV19	TRBJ1-2	NA
TGTGCCAGCAGCTCCCTGGGACAGGGGAGCACAGATACGCAGTATTTT	CASSSLGQGSTDTQYF	TRBD1	TRBV5-6	TRBJ2-3	NA
TGCGCCAGCAGCTCAGGGGGTCTTAATGAAAAACTGTTTTTT	CASSSGGLNEKLFF	TRBD1	TRBV5-1	TRBJ1-4	NA
TGTGCCAGCAGCCGGGACACCGGGGCCAACGTCCTGACTTTC	CASSRDTGANVLTF	NA	TRBV7-3	TRBJ2-6	NA
TGTGCCAGTAGTTCTCGGCGGACAGGGGCGACCACTGAAGCTTTCTTT	CASSSRRTGATTEAFF	TRBD1	TRBV19	TRBJ1-1	NA
TGTGCCAGCAGTGACCCGGCCTACGAGCAGTACTTC	CASSDPAYEQYF	NA	TRBV6-1	TRBJ2-7	NA
TGTGCCTGGAGTGTATCCAGGTTCCATCGGGACTGGACTCCTGGGGCCAACGTCCTGACTTTC	CAWSVSRFHRDWTPGANVLTF	NA	TRBV30	TRBJ2-6	NA
TGTGCCAGCAGCCATGTTTCGGGACAGACTTCCTACGAGCAGTACTTC	CASSHVSGQTSYEQYF	TRBD1	TRBV3-1/TRBV3-2	TRBJ2-7	NA
TGCGCCAGCAGTGAACAGGGAGATAGGAATTCACCCCTCCACTTT	CASSEQGDRNSPLHF	NA	TRBV10-2	TRBJ1-6	few
TGTGCCAGCAGCGTAGGAGTAAATGAAAAACTGTTTTTT	CASSVGVNEKLFF	NA	TRBV9	TRBJ1-4	NA